This TCR beta chain was identified in a study of shared clonotypes between healthy human individuals. Study-level information: Per-donor plates numbered three CD4 naive, three CD4 memory, two CD8 naive and one CD8 memory. Notes on the study in general: Generally, naive subsets came out with larger estimated richness than memory subsets. Investigators expected sequencing depth to affect clonotype sharing among donors. The rarefaction results pointed to incomplete sorted-subset sequencing despite large depth.

The CDR3 totals 12 residues. CDR1 is GTSNPN, CDR2 SVGIG, per germline (reference sequence). About this clone: Its matching antigen is unknown. This clone may be a read error of a much larger clone one base away.

The data were produced by immunoSEQ multiplex PCR, yet TCRdb's version contains in-frame clones alone and is incomplete. This table has more than 900,000 clones, 78% appearing once. The V and J genes are TRBV30 and TRBJ2-3; D not certain. Sequencing was done on a sample of memory CD4+ T cells from PBMCs. Subset denoted: CD45RA-negative fraction. This TCR derives from a man younger than 35 in good health. Some clones in this sample may be carry-over from other donors' samples. For the CDR3, the DNA is TGTGCCTCCACCTGGGCCCATTCTACGCAGTGTTTT. Its protein product is CASTWAHSTQCF.